This T cell receptor (beta chain) was found in a study of blood T cell repertoires in COVID-19. Study summary: Donors in the United States, Italy and Spain gave samples during acute or convalescent COVID-19. Sources were T cells, B-cell-depleted T cells, or PBMCs; the material itself was cDNA or gDNA.

There are 17 residues in the CDR3. From germline, CDR1 is MNHEY and CDR2 SVGEGT. V lost 0 bases to trimming and J lost 0 bases; unmatched junction nucleotides: 7. In the authors' workflow: Researchers report that nucleated cell counts were estimated from reference gene primer amplification. Measured with immunoSEQ multiplex PCR; TCRdb has only the in-frame clones, and not every one. V, J and clone size are those of that table, while D and trimming were read from the DNA. The sample has about 140,000 clones; around nine tenths are singletons. The sample was peripheral blood. The J gene is TRBJ2-7, the V gene TRBV6-2 or TRBV6-3, with 8 nucleotides matching TRBD2. The origin of this receptor is a man aged 55 to 70 with active or convalescent COVID-19. The CDR3 loop reads CASSYSLLAVTSYEQYF. For the CDR3, the DNA is TGTGCCAGCAGTTACTCCTTACTAGCGGTTACCTCCTACGAGCAGTACTTC.